This TCR beta chain was sequenced during a study of T-cell memory formation after mild COVID-19. Background on the study: Largely donor-specific TCR clusters were found. General study results and limits: Several responding clones turned up in pre-infection memory, indicating that cross-reactive memory may have taken part. Clones contracting over day 15 to 85 were CD4/CD8 balanced, with later expanders leaning CD4+. Those CD4+ clones that contracted were mainly in CM and EM (CD8+ ones in EMRA).

With regard to this clonotype: Its antigen is currently unknown.

After removal of 6 bases from V and 0 bases from J, the junction contained 8 bases not matched to a gene. Germline V gene lookup returns CDR1 DFQATT and CDR2 SNEGSKA (reference sequence). This CDR3 has 16 residues. One entry per CDR3 protein, called by TCRdb with MiXCR from the 5' RACE reads. The repertoire includes around 340,000 distinct CDR3 sequences, 10% to 15% of them detected once, and about a fifth sits in the top ten. The sequencing sample was made of PBMCs or a T cell subset sorted from them (not recorded which). The V call is TRBV20-1, the J call TRBJ2-6, with 7 bases identical to TRBD2. The receptor comes from a man between 18 and 29 years old who had mild COVID-19 (a few samples of this study predate the infection). Cell type and time point are not known. CDR3 in DNA: TGCAGTGCGAGGGAGGGCGGGCTCTCTGGGGCCAACGTCCTGACTTTC. It is translated as CSAREGGLSGANVLTF.